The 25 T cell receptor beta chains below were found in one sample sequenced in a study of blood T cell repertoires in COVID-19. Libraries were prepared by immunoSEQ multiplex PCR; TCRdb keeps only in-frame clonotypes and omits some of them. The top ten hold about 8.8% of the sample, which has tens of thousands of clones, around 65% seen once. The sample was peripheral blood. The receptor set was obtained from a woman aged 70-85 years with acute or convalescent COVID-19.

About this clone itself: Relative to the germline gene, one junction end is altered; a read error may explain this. The CDR3 reads CASPPRGGATRGGYTF. In DNA form, the CDR3 reads TGTGCCAGCCCACCGCGTGGGGGGGCCACCAGGGGTGGCTACACCTTC. J is TRBJ1-2 and V is TRBV18, with D perhaps matching TRBD1 (6 bases). The CDR3 loop spans 16 amino acids. Germline lookup yields CDR1 KGHSH and CDR2 LQKENI.

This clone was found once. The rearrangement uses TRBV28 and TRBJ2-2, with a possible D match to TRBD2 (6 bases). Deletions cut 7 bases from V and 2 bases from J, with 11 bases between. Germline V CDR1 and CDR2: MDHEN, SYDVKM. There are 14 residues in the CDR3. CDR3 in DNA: TGTGCCAGCACCCGAGGGACTAACACCGGGGAGCTGTTTTTT. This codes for CASTRGTNTGELFF.

The CDR3 reads CASSPDSGVQHF. The CDR3 DNA follows: TGTGCCAGCAGCCCCGACTCGGGGGTCCAGCATTTT. The rearrangement uses TRBV3-1 (or the pseudogene TRBV3-2) and TRBJ1-5; D may be TRBD1 (5 bases). V was shortened by 4 bases and J by 12 bases, with 13 bases between the two germline ends. CDR1 is LGHDT and CDR2 is YNNKEL in the germline V gene (reference sequence). This CDR3 spans 12 amino acids.

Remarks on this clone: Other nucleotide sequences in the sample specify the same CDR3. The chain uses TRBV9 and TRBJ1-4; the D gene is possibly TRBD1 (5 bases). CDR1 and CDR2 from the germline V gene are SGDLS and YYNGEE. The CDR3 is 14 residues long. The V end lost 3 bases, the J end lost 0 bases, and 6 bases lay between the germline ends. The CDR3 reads CASSATATNEKLFF. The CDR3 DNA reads TGTGCCAGCAGCGCGACAGCAACTAATGAAAAACTGTTTTTT.

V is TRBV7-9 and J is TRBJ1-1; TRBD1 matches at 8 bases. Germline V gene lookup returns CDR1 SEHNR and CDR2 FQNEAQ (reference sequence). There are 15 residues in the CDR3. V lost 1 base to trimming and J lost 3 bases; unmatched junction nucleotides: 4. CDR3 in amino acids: CASSLGHRGYTEAFF. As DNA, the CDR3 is TGTGCCAGCAGCTTAGGCCACAGGGGGTACACTGAAGCTTTCTTT.

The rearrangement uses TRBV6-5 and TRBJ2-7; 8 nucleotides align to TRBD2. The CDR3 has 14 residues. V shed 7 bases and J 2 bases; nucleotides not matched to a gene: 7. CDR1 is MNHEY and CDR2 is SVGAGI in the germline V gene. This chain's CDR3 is CASIQGGGTYEQYF. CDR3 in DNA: TGTGCCAGCATCCAAGGCGGGGGGACCTACGAGCAGTACTTC.

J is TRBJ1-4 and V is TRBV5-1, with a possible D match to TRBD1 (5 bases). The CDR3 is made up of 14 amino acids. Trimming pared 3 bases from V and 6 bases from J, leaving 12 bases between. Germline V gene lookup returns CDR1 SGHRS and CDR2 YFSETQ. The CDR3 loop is CASSSLGGDEKLFF. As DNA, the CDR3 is TGCGCCAGCAGCTCGCTGGGAGGGGATGAAAAACTGTTTTTT.

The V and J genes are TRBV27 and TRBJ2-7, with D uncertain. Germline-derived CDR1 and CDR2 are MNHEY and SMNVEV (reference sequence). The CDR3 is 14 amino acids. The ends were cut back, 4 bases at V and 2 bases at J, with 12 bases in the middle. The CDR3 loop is CASSSPRLAYEQYF. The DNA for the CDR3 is TGTGCCAGCAGTTCCCCCCGGTTGGCCTACGAGCAGTACTTC.

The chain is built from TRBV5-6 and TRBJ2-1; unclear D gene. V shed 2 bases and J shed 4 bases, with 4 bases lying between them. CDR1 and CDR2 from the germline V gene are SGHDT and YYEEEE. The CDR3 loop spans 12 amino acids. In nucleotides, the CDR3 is TGTGCCAGCAGCTTCAGGTACAATGAGCAGTTCTTC. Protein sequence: CASSFRYNEQFF.

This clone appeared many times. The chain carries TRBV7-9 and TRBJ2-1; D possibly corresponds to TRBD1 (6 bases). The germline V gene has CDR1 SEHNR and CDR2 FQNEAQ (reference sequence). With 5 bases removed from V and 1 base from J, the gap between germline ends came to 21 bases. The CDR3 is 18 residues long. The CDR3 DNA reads TGTGCCAGCAGCCCGCCTTACAGGGCTAAAGGGTCCTACAATGAGCAGTTCTTC. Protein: CASSPPYRAKGSYNEQFF.

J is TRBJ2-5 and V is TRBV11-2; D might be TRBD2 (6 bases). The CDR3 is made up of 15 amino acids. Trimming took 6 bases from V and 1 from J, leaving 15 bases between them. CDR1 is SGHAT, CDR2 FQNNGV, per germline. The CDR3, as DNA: TGTGCCAGCAGTCTCCTGGTGGGGGGCCAAGAGACCCAGTACTTC. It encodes CASSLLVGGQETQYF.

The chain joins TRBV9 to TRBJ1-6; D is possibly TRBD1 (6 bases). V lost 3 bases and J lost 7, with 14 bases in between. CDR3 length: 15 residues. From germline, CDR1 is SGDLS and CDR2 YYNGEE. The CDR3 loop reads CASSARDTRNSPLHF. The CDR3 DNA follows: TGTGCCAGCAGCGCCCGGGACACCCGAAATTCACCCCTCCACTTT.

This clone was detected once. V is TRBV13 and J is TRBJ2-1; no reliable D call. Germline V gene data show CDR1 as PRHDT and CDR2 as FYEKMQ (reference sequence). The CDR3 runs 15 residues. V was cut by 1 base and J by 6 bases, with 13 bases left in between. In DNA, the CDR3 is TGTGCCAGCAGCTTAGAAGCAGAGACGGGCAATGAGCAGTTCTTC. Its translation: CASSLEAETGNEQFF.

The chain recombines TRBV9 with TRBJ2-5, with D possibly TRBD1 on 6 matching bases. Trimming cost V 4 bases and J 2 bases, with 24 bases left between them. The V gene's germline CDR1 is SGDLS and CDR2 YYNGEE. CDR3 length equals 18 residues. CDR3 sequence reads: CASSPRLGGGLDQETQYF. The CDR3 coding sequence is TGTGCCAGCAGCCCCCGTCTCGGTGGGGGCCTCGATCAAGAGACCCAGTACTTC.

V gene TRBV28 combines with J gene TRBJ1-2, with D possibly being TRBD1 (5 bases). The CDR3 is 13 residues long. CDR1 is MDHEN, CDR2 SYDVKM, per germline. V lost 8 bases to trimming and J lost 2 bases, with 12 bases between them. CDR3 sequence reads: CASYTGFNYGYTF. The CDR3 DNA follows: TGTGCCAGCTATACAGGATTCAACTATGGCTACACCTTC.

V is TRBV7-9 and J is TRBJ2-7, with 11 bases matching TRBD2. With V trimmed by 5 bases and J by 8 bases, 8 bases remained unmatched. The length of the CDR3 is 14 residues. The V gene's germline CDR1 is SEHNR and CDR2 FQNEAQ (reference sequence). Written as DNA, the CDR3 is TGTGCCAGCAGCCTGGGACTAGCGGAGTTGAAGCAGTACTTC. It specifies CASSLGLAELKQYF. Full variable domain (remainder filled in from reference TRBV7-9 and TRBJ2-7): DTGVSQNPRHKITKRGQNVTFRCDPISEHNRLYWYRQTLGQGPEFLTYFQNEAQLEKSRLLSDRFSAERPKGSFSTLEIQRTEQGDSAMYLCASSLGLAELKQYFGPGTRLTVT.

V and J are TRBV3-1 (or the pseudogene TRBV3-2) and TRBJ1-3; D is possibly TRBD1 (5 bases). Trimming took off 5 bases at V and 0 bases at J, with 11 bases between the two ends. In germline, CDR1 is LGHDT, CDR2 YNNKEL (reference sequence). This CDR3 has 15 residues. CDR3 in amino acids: CASSSTVASGNTIYF. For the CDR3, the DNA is TGTGCCAGCAGCTCGACAGTTGCCTCTGGAAACACCATATATTTT.

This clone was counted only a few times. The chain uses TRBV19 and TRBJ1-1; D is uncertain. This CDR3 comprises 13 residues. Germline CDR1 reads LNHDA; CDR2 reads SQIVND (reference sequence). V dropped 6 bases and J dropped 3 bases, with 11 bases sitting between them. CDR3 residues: CASREQPHTEAFF. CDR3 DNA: TGTGCCAGTAGGGAACAGCCTCACACTGAAGCTTTCTTT.

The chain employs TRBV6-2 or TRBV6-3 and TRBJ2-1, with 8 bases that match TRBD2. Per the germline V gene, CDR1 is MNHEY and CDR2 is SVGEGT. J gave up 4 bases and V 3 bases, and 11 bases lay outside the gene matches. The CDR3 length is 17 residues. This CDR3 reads CASSYSPAGGVYNEQFF. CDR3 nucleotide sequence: TGTGCCAGCAGTTATTCTCCGGCGGGAGGCGTTTACAATGAGCAGTTCTTC.

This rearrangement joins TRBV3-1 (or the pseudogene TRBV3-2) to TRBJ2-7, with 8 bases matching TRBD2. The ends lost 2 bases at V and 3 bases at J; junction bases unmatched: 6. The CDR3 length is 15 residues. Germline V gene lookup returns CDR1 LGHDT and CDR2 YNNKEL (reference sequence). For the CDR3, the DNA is TGTGCCAGCAGCCAAACATTCAGCGGGAGCTACGAGCAGTACTTC. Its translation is CASSQTFSGSYEQYF.

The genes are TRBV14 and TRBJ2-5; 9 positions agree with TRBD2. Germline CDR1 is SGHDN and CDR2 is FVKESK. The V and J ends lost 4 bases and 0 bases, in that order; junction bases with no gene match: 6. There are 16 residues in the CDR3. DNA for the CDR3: TGTGCCAGCAGCCGTCGCGCGGGAGGGAACCAAGAGACCCAGTACTTC. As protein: CASSRRAGGNQETQYF. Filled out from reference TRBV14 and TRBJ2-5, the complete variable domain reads EAGVTQFPSHSVIEKGQTVTLRCDPISGHDNLYWYRRVMGKEIKFLLHFVKESKQDESGMPNNRFLAERTGGTYSTLKVQPAELEDSGVYFCASSRRAGGNQETQYFGPGTRLLVL.

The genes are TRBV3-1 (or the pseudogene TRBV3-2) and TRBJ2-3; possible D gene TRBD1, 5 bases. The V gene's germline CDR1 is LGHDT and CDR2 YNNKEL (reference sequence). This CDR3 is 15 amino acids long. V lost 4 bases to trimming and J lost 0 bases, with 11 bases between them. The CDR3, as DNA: TGTGCCAGCAGCCCTGGACATACTAGCACAGATACGCAGTATTTT. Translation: CASSPGHTSTDTQYF.

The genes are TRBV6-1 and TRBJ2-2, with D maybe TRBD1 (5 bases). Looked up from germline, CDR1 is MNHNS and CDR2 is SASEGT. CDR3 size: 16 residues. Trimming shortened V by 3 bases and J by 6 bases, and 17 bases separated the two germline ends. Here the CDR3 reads CASSETPGSVAGELFF. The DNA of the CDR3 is TGTGCCAGCAGTGAGACTCCAGGGTCTGTAGCCGGGGAGCTGTTTTTT.

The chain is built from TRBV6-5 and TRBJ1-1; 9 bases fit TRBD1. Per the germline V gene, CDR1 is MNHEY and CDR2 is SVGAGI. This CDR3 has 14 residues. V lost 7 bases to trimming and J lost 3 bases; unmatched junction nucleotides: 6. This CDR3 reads CASTQGATDTEAFF. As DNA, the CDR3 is TGTGCCAGCACACAGGGGGCCACCGACACTGAAGCTTTCTTT.

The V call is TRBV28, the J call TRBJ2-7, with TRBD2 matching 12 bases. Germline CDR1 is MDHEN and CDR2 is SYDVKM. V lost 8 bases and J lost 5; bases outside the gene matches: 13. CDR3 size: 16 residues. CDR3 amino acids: CASLRTSGNLGDEQYF. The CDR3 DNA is TGTGCCAGCCTCCGGACTAGCGGGAACCTCGGGGACGAGCAGTACTTC.